This TCR beta chain was documented in a study of T cell responses to AZD1222 COVID-19 vaccine. Method: immunoSEQ multiplex PCR; TCRdb's copy keeps in-frame clones and lacks some. The sample has some 71,000 clones; about 88% are singletons. This CDR3 contains 15 residues. The germline CDR1 and CDR2 sequences are SGHNT and YYREEE (reference sequence). V was cut by 4 bases and J by 5 bases, with 18 bases left in between. Regarding the study as a whole: Sampling captured repertoires only after the peak T cell response.

This clone came up once. Its antigen is not identified. Sequences were derived from peripheral blood, sampled 28 days after the second AZD1222 dose. The TCR was taken from an adult who received the AZD1222 COVID-19 vaccine. The V gene is TRBV5-4, the J gene TRBJ2-5; D is tentatively TRBD1 or TRBD2 (5 bases each). CDR3 protein: CASSPRDGQKETQYF. The CDR3 region has the DNA TGTGCCAGCAGCCCCAGGGACGGGCAGAAGGAGACCCAGTACTTC.